The T cell receptor beta chain under discussion was sequenced for a study of T cells after yellow fever vaccination. This clonotype was found many times. The CDR3 covers 15 residues. The germline V gene encodes CDR1 SGHNT and CDR2 YYREEE (reference sequence). V gave up 4 bases and J gave up 0 bases, with 11 bases separating them. TCRdb redid the calling of the 5' RACE reads with MiXCR, one entry per CDR3 protein. The profile shows some 96,000 distinct CDR3 sequences, more than 7.5% of them singletons. Sequenced here: CD8+ T cells not binding an NS4B(214-222) dextramer, sorted from PBMCs, sampled approximately 15 days after the first yellow fever vaccination. This chain links TRBV5-4 with TRBJ2-1; either TRBD1 or TRBD2 may supply D (5 bases each). The clonotype originates from a man between 18 and 29 years old who received the YFV17D yellow fever vaccine. The CDR3 nucleotides are TGTGCCAGCAGCAAACCGGGACGCTCCTACAATGAGCAGTTCTTC. Translated: CASSKPGRSYNEQFF.